The clone carrying this TCR beta chain was detected many times. These data belong to a study of T-cell reconstitution after alpha-beta-depleted transplantation in children. CDR3 size: 15 residues. Germline V gene data show CDR1 as MNHEY and CDR2 as SVGEGT. The V end was cut by 6 bases, the J end by 2 bases, with 17 bases between. The TCRbeta library was prepared with unique molecular identifiers. TCRdb used MiXCR to reprocess the PCR reads, holding one entry per CDR3 protein. The table includes about 610,000 distinct CDR3 sequences, roughly a tenth detected once. The rearrangement joins TRBV6-2 or TRBV6-3 to TRBJ2-7; no definite D call. This clonotype was sampled from a human donor who donated a stem cell graft to a child with acute myeloid leukemia. The specimen was PBMCs from the stem cell graft donor, collected from the stem cell graft. The CDR3 loop reads CASSYSTTNPYEQYF. The CDR3 coding sequence is TGTGCCAGCAGCTATAGCACAACTAACCCCTACGAGCAGTACTTC.